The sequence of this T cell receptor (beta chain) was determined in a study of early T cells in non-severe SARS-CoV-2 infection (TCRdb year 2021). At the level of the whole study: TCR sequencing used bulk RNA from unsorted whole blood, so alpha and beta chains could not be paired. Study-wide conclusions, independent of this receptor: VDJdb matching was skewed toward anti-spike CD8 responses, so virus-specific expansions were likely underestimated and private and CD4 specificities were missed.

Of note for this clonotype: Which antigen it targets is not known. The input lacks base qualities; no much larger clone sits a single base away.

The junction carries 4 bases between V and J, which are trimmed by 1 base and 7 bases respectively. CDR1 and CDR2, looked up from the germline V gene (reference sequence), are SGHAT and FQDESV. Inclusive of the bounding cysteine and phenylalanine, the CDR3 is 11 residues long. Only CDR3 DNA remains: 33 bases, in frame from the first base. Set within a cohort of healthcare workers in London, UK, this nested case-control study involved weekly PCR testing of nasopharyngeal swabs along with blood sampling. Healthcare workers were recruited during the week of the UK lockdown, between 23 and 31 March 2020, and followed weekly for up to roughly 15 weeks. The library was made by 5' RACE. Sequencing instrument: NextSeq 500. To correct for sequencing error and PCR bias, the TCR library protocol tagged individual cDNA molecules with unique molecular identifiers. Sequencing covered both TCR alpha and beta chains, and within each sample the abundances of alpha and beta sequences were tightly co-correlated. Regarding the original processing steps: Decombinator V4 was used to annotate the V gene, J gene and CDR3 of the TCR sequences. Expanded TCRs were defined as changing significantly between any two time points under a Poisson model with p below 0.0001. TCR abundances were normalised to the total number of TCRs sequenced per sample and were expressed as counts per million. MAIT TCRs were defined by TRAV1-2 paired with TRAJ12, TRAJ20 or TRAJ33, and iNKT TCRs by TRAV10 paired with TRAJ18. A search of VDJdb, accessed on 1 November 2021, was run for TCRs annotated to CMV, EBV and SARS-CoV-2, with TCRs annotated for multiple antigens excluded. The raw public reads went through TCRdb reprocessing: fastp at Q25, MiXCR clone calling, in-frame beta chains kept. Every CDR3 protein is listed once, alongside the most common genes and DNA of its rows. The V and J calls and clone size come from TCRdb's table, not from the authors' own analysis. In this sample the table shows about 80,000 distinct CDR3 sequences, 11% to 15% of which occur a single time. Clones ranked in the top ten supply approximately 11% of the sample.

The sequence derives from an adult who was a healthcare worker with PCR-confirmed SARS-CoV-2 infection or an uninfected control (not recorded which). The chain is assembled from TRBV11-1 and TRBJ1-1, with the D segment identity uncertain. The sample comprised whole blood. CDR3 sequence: CASSLEGEAFF. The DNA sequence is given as TGTGCCAGCAGCTTAGAGGGTGAAGCTTTCTTT.